This TCR beta chain was sequenced in a study of CD8 T cells in Susac syndrome. Germline loops: CDR1 GTSNPN, CDR2 SVGIG (reference sequence). This CDR3 has 15 residues. V was clipped by 2 bases and J by 2 bases; unmatched bases: 6. The CD8+ and CD4+ T cells were negatively isolated, with the TEMRA cells enriched by FACS. RNA in amounts of about 0.45 to 1 ug was reverse transcribed with random hexamers. Via MiXCR, TCRdb re-called the immunoSEQ multiplex PCR reads, giving one row per CDR3 protein. The sample has about 150,000 distinct CDR3 sequences, about 95% seen once. The V call is TRBV30, the J call TRBJ1-2, with 9 nucleotides matching TRBD1. The sample was CD8+ T cells from PBMCs. This TCR was sampled from a human donor with multiple sclerosis. The CDR3 loop reads CAWSLQGAANYGYTF. The CDR3 DNA reads as TGTGCCTGGAGTCTACAGGGGGCCGCGAACTATGGCTACACCTTC.